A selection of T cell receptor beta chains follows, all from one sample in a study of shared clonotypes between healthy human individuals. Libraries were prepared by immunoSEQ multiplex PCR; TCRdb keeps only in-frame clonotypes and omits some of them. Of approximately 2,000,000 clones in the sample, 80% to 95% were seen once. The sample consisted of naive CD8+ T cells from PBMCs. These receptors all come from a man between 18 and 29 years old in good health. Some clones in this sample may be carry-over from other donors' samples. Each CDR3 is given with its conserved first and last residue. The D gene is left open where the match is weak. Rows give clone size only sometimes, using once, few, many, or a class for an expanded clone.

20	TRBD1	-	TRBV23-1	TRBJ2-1	CASSQSGDRGTDPPYNEQFF	TGCGCCAGCAGTCAATCGGGGGACAGGGGGACTGATCCCCCCTACAATGAGCAGTTCTTC
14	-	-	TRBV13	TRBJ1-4	CASSPRDLNEKLFF	TGTGCCAGCAGCCCCCGGGACTTAAATGAAAAACTGTTTTTT
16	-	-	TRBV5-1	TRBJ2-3	CASSLTADFYTDTQYF	TGCGCCAGCAGCTTGACGGCAGACTTCTACACAGATACGCAGTATTTT
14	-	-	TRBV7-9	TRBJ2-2	CASSLGIRNGELFF	TGTGCCAGCAGCTTAGGCATCAGAAACGGGGAGCTGTTTTTT
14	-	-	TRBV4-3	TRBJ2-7	CASSQVGLTHEQYF	TGCGCCAGCAGCCAAGTGGGCCTCACCCACGAGCAGTACTTC
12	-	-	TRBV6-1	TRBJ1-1	CASSFSGTEAFF	TGTGCCAGCAGTTTCTCCGGCACTGAAGCTTTCTTT
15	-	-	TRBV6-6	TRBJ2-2	CASGSRVWDTGELFF	TGTGCCAGCGGTTCAAGGGTATGGGACACCGGGGAGCTGTTTTTT
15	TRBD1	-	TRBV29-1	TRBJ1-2	CSVEGQGFFNYGYTF	TGCAGCGTTGAGGGACAGGGCTTTTTCAACTATGGCTACACCTTC
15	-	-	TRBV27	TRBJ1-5	CASSLDGTSNQPQHF	TGTGCCAGCAGCTTGGACGGGACTAGCAATCAGCCCCAGCATTTT
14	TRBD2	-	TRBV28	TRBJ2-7	CASSPRGGYYEQYF	TGTGCCAGCAGTCCCCGGGGGGGTTACTACGAGCAGTACTTC
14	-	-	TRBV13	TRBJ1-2	CASSSSVARYGYTF	TGTGCCAGCAGCTCCTCCGTGGCCCGCTATGGCTACACCTTC
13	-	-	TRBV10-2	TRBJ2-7	CASRGEPTYEQYF	TGCGCCAGCAGGGGGGAGCCTACCTACGAGCAGTACTTC
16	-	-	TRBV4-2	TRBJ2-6	CASSQPVRSGANVLTF	TGTGCCAGCAGCCAACCAGTAAGGTCTGGGGCCAACGTCCTGACTTTC
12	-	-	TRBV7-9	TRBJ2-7	CASSPVLYEQYF	TGTGCCAGCAGCCCAGTACTCTACGAGCAGTACTTC
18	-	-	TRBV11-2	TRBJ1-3	CASTLVGWAGTSGNTIYF	TGTGCCAGCACCTTGGTTGGGTGGGCAGGGACCTCTGGAAACACCATATATTTT
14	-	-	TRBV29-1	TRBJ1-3	CSVVGGHSGNTIYF	TGCAGCGTTGTGGGGGGCCACTCTGGAAACACCATATATTTT
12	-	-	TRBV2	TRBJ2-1	CASSEVNNEQFF	TGTGCCAGCAGTGAGGTGAACAATGAGCAGTTCTTC
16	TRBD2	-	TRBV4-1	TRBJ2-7	CASSLGLAGLSYEQYF	TGCGCCAGCAGCCTGGGACTAGCGGGCCTCTCCTACGAGCAGTACTTC
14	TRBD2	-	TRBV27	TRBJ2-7	CASSTRLAGVKQYF	TGTGCCAGCAGCACTCGACTAGCGGGAGTCAAGCAGTACTTC
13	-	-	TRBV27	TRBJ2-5	CASSLTGRETQYF	TGTGCCAGCAGTTTGACAGGGAGGGAGACCCAGTACTTC
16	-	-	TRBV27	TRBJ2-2	CASSFGTLGDTGELFF	TGTGCCAGCAGTTTTGGTACCCTCGGGGACACCGGGGAGCTGTTTTTT
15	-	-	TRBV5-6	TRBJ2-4	CASSYSIRAKNIQYF	TGTGCCAGCAGCTATAGTATAAGAGCCAAAAACATTCAGTACTTC
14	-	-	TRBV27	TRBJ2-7	CASSPVFSSYEQYF	TGTGCCAGCAGTCCCGTATTTAGCTCCTACGAGCAGTACTTC
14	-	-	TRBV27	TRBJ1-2	CASRWAGTDYGYTF	TGTGCCAGCAGATGGGCGGGGACCGACTATGGCTACACCTTC
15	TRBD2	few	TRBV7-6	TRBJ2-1	CASSLVASGYNEQFF	TGTGCCAGCAGCTTAGTGGCTAGCGGTTACAATGAGCAGTTCTTC
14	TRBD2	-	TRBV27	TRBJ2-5	CASSLILAAETQYF	TGTGCCAGCAGTTTAATTCTAGCGGCGGAGACCCAGTACTTC
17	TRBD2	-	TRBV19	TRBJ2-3	CASSIVTSGRGRDTQYF	TGTGCCAGTAGTATCGTAACTAGCGGGAGAGGTCGCGATACGCAGTATTTT
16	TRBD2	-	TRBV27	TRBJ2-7	CASSPSPAGGVYEQYF	TGTGCCAGCAGTCCATCCCCAGCGGGAGGAGTCTACGAGCAGTACTTC
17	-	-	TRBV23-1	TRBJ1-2	CASSQSQPGGSNYGYTF	TGCGCCAGCAGTCAATCGCAACCGGGCGGATCTAACTATGGCTACACCTTC
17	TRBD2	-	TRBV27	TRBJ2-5	CASRGVTSGRRLETQYF	TGTGCCAGCAGGGGCGTTACTAGCGGGAGGAGGTTGGAGACCCAGTACTTC